Below are 7 T cell receptor beta chains sequenced from a single sample in a study of cytomegalovirus exposure and HLA in healthy donors. The study ran its PCR with 60 Vbeta and 13 Jbeta primers. The table came from immunoSEQ multiplex PCR; TCRdb's copy has only in-frame clones and leaves some out. In the table there are 100,000 or so clones, 65% to 85% of which are singletons. Sequenced input: PBMCs. These receptors were collected from a man aged 50 or older in good health and CMV-seronegative.

This clone was seen just once. The J gene is TRBJ1-5, the V gene TRBV7-9; TRBD1 matches 9 bases. The germline CDR1 and CDR2 sequences are SEHNR and FQNEAQ (reference sequence). V gave up 8 bases and J gave up 3 bases; unmatched junction bases: 11. CDR3 length: 16 amino acids. CDR3 DNA sequence: TGTGCCAGCCAGGCGGGGACAGGGATGAACAATCAGCCCCAGCATTTT. Protein sequence: CASQAGTGMNNQPQHF.

This clone was recorded once. The chain has TRBV5-6 and TRBJ1-2; D is possibly TRBD1 (6 bases). CDR1 and CDR2 (germline): SGHDT, YYEEEE. The length of the CDR3 is 16 residues. Trimming stripped 4 bases from V and 4 bases from J, with 20 bases between. The CDR3 bases are TGTGCCAGCAGCCTGCTGCAGGCGGACAGCCGCTATGGCTACACCTTC. Protein product: CASSLLQADSRYGYTF.

There are a few counts of this clone. The chain has TRBV19 and TRBJ2-1; the match to TRBD1 covers 8 bases. The CDR3 totals 14 residues. CDR1 LNHDA and CDR2 SQIVND come from the germline V gene (reference sequence). J was trimmed by 6 bases and V by 8 bases; bases with no gene match: 9. DNA for the CDR3: TGTGCCAGTGGACAGGGAATGGGACCCAATGAGCAGTTCTTC. Its protein is CASGQGMGPNEQFF.

This chain uses TRBV5-1 with TRBJ1-2, with a weak D call TRBD1 (6 bases). The germline V gene has CDR1 SGHRS and CDR2 YFSETQ. This CDR3 is 13 amino acids long. Between the trimmed V and J ends, which lost 5 bases and 7 bases, there was a span of 15 bases. CDR3 DNA: TGCGCCAGCAGTTTCCAGGACAGCGGTGGCTACACCTTC. This gives the protein CASSFQDSGGYTF.

This sequence joins TRBV19 and TRBJ2-3; D ambiguous. The V end was cut by 4 bases, the J end by 3 bases, with 5 bases between. Germline values: CDR1 LNHDA, CDR2 SQIVND (reference sequence). The CDR3 covers 12 residues. The CDR3 DNA follows: TGTGCCAGTAGTACACTGACAGATACGCAGTATTTT. Translated, it gives CASSTLTDTQYF.

The chain couples TRBV6-1 to TRBJ1-5, with 7 bases identical to TRBD1. This CDR3 has 14 amino acids. Germline V gives CDR1 MNHNS, CDR2 SASEGT. V shed 6 bases, J shed 4 bases, and the junction held 6 bases outside the gene matches. The DNA for the CDR3 is TGTGCCAGCAGCAGACAGGGAAGGAATCAGCCCCAGCATTTT. Protein sequence: CASSRQGRNQPQHF.

This clone was seen only once. The chain uses TRBV5-4 and TRBJ1-6, with D uncertain. In germline, CDR1 is SGHNT, CDR2 YYREEE (reference sequence). This CDR3 has 13 residues. Deletions cut 0 bases from V and 9 bases from J, with 7 bases between. The chain's CDR3 is CASSLVSGSPLHF. The CDR3, as DNA: TGTGCCAGCAGCTTGGTTAGCGGTTCACCCCTCCACTTT.